This is a list of T cell receptor beta chains from one sample in a study of regulatory T cells in long-lasting Graves disease. TCRdb re-analysed the multiplex PCR reads in MiXCR, keeping a single row per CDR3 protein. The table lists 400,000 to 500,000 distinct CDR3 sequences, 20% to 25% of them singletons. This material consisted of peripheral blood mononuclear cells (PBMCs), taken when the disease was refractory, from a patient treated with antithyroid drugs. The source of these receptors is a female donor with Graves disease. Both conserved end residues are part of each CDR3. A D gene is named only where the DNA matches it firmly. Part of the rows lack a size; the others show once, few, many or a class for expanded clones.

. | . | TRBJ1-2 | TRBV28 | CASSFGSNYGCTF | TGTGCCAGCAGTTTCGGTTCGAACTATGGCTGCACCTTC
. | . | TRBJ2-2 | TRBV10-1 | CASRKLQGGGCTGELFF | TGCGCCAGCAGGAAGTTACAGGGAGGTGGTTGCACCGGGGAGCTGTTTTTT
. | many | TRBJ2-7 | TRBV12-3/TRBV12-4 | CASGDRTYEQYF | TGTGCCAGCGGAGACAGAACCTACGAGCAGTACTTC
. | many | TRBJ2-7 | TRBV11-2 | CASSLGSRAGLAYEQYF | TGTGCCAGCAGCTTGGGCTCCCGGGCAGGGTTAGCCTACGAGCAGTACTTC
. | once | TRBJ2-3 | TRBV29-1 | CSVERVVKEDTQYF | TGCAGCGTTGAAAGGGTGGTCAAGGAGGATACGCAGTATTTT
TRBD1 | many | TRBJ2-5 | TRBV28 | CASHRDSETQYF | TGTGCCAGCCACCGGGACAGCGAGACCCAGTACTTC
TRBD1 | many | TRBJ1-2 | TRBV5-8 | CASSLARQGFGYTF | TGTGCCAGCAGCTTGGCTCGACAGGGCTTCGGCTACACCTTC
. | . | TRBJ1-3 | TRBV28 | CASRNFTSGNTIYF | TGTGCCAGCCGGAATTTTACCTCTGGAAACACCATATATTTT
. | many | TRBJ1-2 | TRBV29-1 | CSVDRDYGYTF | TGCAGCGTTGACAGGGACTATGGCTACACCTTC
. | few | TRBJ2-7 | TRBV27 | CASSLRETPSYEQYF | TGTGCCAGCAGTTTAAGAGAGACCCCCTCCTACGAGCAGTACTTC
. | many | TRBJ2-7 | TRBV27 | CASSPRQGLSYEQYF | TGTGCCAGCAGCCCTCGACAGGGACTTTCCTACGAGCAGTACTTC
TRBD1 | . | TRBJ1-2 | TRBV5-1 | CASSREGDRDGGYTF | TGCGCCAGCAGCCGGGAGGGTGACAGGGACGGCGGCTACACCTTC
TRBD2 | few | TRBJ2-7 | TRBV20-1 | CSASHSSGRYYEQYF | TGCAGTGCCTCCCACTCTAGCGGGAGGTACTACGAGCAGTACTTC
TRBD2 | many | TRBJ2-5 | TRBV20-1 | CSAGEGPQETQYF | TGCAGTGCTGGGGAGGGGCCCCAAGAGACCCAGTACTTC
. | many | TRBJ2-5 | TRBV2 | CASSVLVQETQYF | TGTGCCAGCAGTGTACTGGTCCAAGAGACCCAGTACTTC
. | many | TRBJ1-5 | TRBV7-2 | CASSLFQGINQPQHF | TGTGCCAGCAGCTTATTTCAGGGCATCAATCAGCCCCAGCATTTT
. | few | TRBJ1-5 | TRBV3-1 | CASSQDLRVNQPQHF | TGTGCCAGCAGCCAAGATCTAAGGGTAAATCAGCCCCAGCATTTT
. | few | TRBJ2-7 | TRBV14 | CASSQEYYEQYF | TGTGCCAGCAGCCAAGAATACTACGAGCAGTACTTC
. | . | TRBJ2-2 | TRBV5-6 | CASSLVVGTNTGELFF | TGTGCCAGCAGCTTGGTAGTAGGTACGAACACCGGGGAGCTGTTTTTT
. | . | TRBJ1-2 | TRBV28 | CTSSLLTGITGYTF | TGTACCAGCAGTTTATTAACGGGGATTACAGGCTACACCTTC
TRBD2 | many | TRBJ2-7 | TRBV19 | CASSISSGTSGYEQYF | TGTGCCAGTAGTATATCTAGCGGGACTAGCGGCTACGAGCAGTACTTC
TRBD2 | few | TRBJ2-1 | TRBV24-1 | CATSLAGEPYNEQFF | TGTGCCACCAGCCTAGCGGGAGAACCTTACAATGAGCAGTTCTTC
. | few | TRBJ2-4 | TRBV29-1 | CSVLSPAKNIQYF | TGCAGCGTTCTGTCCCCGGCCAAAAACATTCAGTACTTC
TRBD2 | . | TRBJ2-1 | TRBV28 | CASSRWTSGRFNEQFF | TGTGCCAGCAGTAGATGGACTAGCGGGAGGTTCAATGAGCAGTTCTTC
. | few | TRBJ2-2 | TRBV7-9 | CASTTGNLITGELFF | TGTGCCAGCACCACAGGGAATTTAATCACCGGGGAGCTGTTTTTT
. | . | TRBJ1-4 | TRBV19 | CASSSGGINEKLFF | TGTGCCAGTAGTTCCGGGGGAATTAATGAAAAACTGTTTTTT
. | few | TRBJ2-7 | TRBV5-1 | CASSQGVGPYEQYF | TGCGCCAGCAGCCAAGGGGTAGGACCCTACGAGCAGTACTTC
TRBD2 | few | TRBJ2-1 | TRBV7-9 | CASSSASGLSYNEQFF | TGTGCCAGCAGCTCCGCTAGCGGGCTCAGTTACAATGAGCAGTTCTTC
. | . | TRBJ2-3 | TRBV20-1 | CSANRLSTDTQYF | TGCAGTGCTAACAGGCTGAGCACAGATACGCAGTATTTT
. | many | TRBJ2-5 | TRBV13 | CASSFSVQQETQYF | TGTGCCAGCAGCTTTTCGGTGCAGCAAGAGACCCAGTACTTC
. | many | TRBJ1-5 | TRBV28 | CASSSPPVSNQPQHF | TGTGCCAGCAGTTCCCCCCCCGTTAGCAATCAGCCCCAGCATTTT
. | . | TRBJ2-2 | TRBV2 | CASNTANTGELFF | TGTGCCAGCAACACTGCGAACACCGGGGAGCTGTTTTTT
. | many | TRBJ1-1 | TRBV7-3 | CASSNDRLGQAFF | TGTGCCAGCAGCAACGACCGTCTTGGGCAAGCTTTCTTT
TRBD1 | . | TRBJ1-5 | TRBV12-3/TRBV12-4 | CASRRDRGPLVSNQPQHF | TGTGCCAGCAGAAGGGACAGGGGGCCTCTCGTTAGCAATCAGCCCCAGCATTTT
. | many | TRBJ2-7 | TRBV3-1 | CASSQEVLLEQYF | TGTGCCAGCAGCCAAGAGGTCCTCCTCGAGCAGTACTTC
. | . | TRBJ2-3 | TRBV30 | CAWKVADTQYF | TGTGCCTGGAAGGTTGCAGATACGCAGTATTTT
TRBD1 | few | TRBJ2-7 | TRBV6-2/TRBV6-3 | CASRRGTGTYEQYF | TGTGCCAGCAGACGCGGGACAGGGACCTACGAGCAGTACTTC
. | . | TRBJ2-2 | TRBV5-1 | CASSLAGGQGPGELFF | TGCGCCAGCAGCTTGGCCGGCGGGCAGGGCCCCGGGGAGCTGTTTTTT
TRBD1 | once | TRBJ2-3 | TRBV28 | CASSRTGGGIGAQYF | TGTGCCAGCAGCCGGACAGGGGGAGGTATCGGGGCCCAGTATTTT
TRBD2 | . | TRBJ2-7 | TRBV3-1 | CASSPRLAGGGEQYF | TGTGCCAGCAGCCCACGACTAGCGGGAGGAGGCGAGCAGTACTTC
. | many | TRBJ2-7 | TRBV7-2 | CASSFTGSGEQYF | TGTGCCAGCAGTTTCACAGGGTCTGGGGAGCAGTACTTC
. | . | TRBJ2-3 | TRBV7-2 | CASSLHTGMGPDLDF | TGTGCCAGCAGCTTACACACAGGAATGGGGCCTGATCTCGATTTT
. | many | TRBJ2-7 | TRBV2 | CASRGSGGDYEQYF | TGTGCCAGCAGGGGCTCCGGAGGTGACTACGAGCAGTACTTC
TRBD1 | few | TRBJ1-5 | TRBV7-2 | CASSFMPPGQGLPQHF | TGTGCCAGCAGCTTTATGCCGCCGGGACAGGGTCTGCCCCAGCATTTT
. | . | TRBJ1-1 | TRBV19 | CASSAGSGPGYTAFF | TGTGCCAGTAGTGCAGGATCGGGACCGGGGTATACGGCTTTCTTT
. | many | TRBJ2-5 | TRBV7-2 | CASRLQAGETQYF | TGTGCCAGCAGGTTACAAGCAGGAGAGACCCAGTACTTC
TRBD1 | . | TRBJ2-2 | TRBV14 | CASSQDQDGTGGDYTGELFF | TGTGCCAGCAGCCAAGATCAAGACGGGACAGGGGGAGACTACACCGGGGAGCTGTTTTTT
. | many | TRBJ1-5 | TRBV6-2/TRBV6-3 | CASSYGRTNQPQHF | TGTGCCAGCAGTTATGGACGGACTAATCAGCCCCAGCATTTT
. | . | TRBJ2-7 | TRBV4-3 | CASSQNAGHTYEQYF | TGCGCCAGCAGCCAAAACGCGGGACACACCTACGAGCAGTACTTC
. | . | TRBJ2-2 | TRBV12-3/TRBV12-4 | CASSLQNSIVTGELFF | TGTGCCAGCAGTTTACAAAATTCCATTGTCACCGGGGAGCTGTTTTTT
. | few | TRBJ2-7 | TRBV19 | CASSIGLQAYEQYF | TGTGCCAGTAGTATAGGGTTACAGGCCTACGAGCAGTACTTC
TRBD2 | . | TRBJ2-2 | TRBV19 | CASKASGGNTGELFF | TGTGCCAGTAAGGCTAGCGGGGGGAACACCGGGGAGCTGTTTTTT
TRBD1 | . | TRBJ2-2 | TRBV28 | CASSIGQGATGELFF | TGTGCCAGCAGTATAGGACAGGGGGCGACCGGGGAGCTGTTTTTT
. | . | TRBJ2-7 | TRBV30 | CAWTEGGSYEQYF | TGTGCCTGGACCGAGGGGGGGTCCTACGAGCAGTACTTC
TRBD1 | few | TRBJ1-5 | TRBV12-3/TRBV12-4 | CASSYDRDQPQHF | TGTGCCAGCAGTTATGACAGGGATCAGCCCCAGCATTTT